The rows below give T cell receptor beta chains drawn from one sample of a study of T cell clones after liver transplantation. No antigen is known for these receptors. Produced via immunoSEQ multiplex PCR; TCRdb's table is partial and in-frame only. The data contain about 4,800 clones, about a quarter of them seen just once; the ten biggest clones take up 13% to 15%. The sample taken for sequencing was CD4+ T cells from cultured PBMCs. The receptor source for this set is a human patient who received a liver transplant. The T cells may partly be graft donor cells. CDR3s include the opening cysteine and the closing phenylalanine or tryptophan. The D gene is left open where the match is weak. A clone size is listed for some rows: how often the clone was seen (once, few, many), or a class if it is expanded.

d_call: -; clone_size: medium-sized; j_call: TRBJ2-7; v_call: TRBV6-6; cdr3_aa: CASGTEQYF; cdr3_nt: TGTGCCAGCGGTACCGAGCAGTACTTC
d_call: -; clone_size: -; j_call: TRBJ2-5; v_call: TRBV5-6; cdr3_aa: CASSLVFRQVQETQYF; cdr3_nt: TGTGCCAGCAGCTTGGTATTCCGACAGGTACAAGAGACCCAGTACTTC
d_call: -; clone_size: -; j_call: TRBJ1-2; v_call: TRBV6-8; cdr3_aa: CASSKAVSSRKTYGYTF; cdr3_nt: TGTGCCAGCAGTAAAGCAGTAAGCTCTAGAAAGACCTATGGCTACACCTTC
d_call: -; clone_size: -; j_call: TRBJ2-3; v_call: TRBV5-4; cdr3_aa: CASSLSVGGTDTQYF; cdr3_nt: TGTGCCAGCAGCCTCTCGGTCGGGGGCACAGATACGCAGTATTTT
d_call: -; clone_size: -; j_call: TRBJ1-2; v_call: TRBV30; cdr3_aa: CAWNNERGGRDGYTF; cdr3_nt: TGTGCCTGGAACAATGAGCGGGGGGGGCGCGACGGCTACACCTTC
d_call: TRBD2; clone_size: -; j_call: TRBJ2-7; v_call: TRBV2; cdr3_aa: CASTSGMRGGEQYF; cdr3_nt: TGTGCCAGTACTAGCGGGATGAGGGGGGGCGAGCAGTACTTC
d_call: TRBD1; clone_size: few; j_call: TRBJ1-4; v_call: TRBV30; cdr3_aa: CAWSRGWDRQGNEKLFF; cdr3_nt: TGTGCCTGGAGCCGAGGTTGGGATCGACAGGGGAACGAAAAACTGTTTTTT
d_call: -; clone_size: few; j_call: TRBJ1-6; v_call: TRBV6-1; cdr3_aa: CASSESQGTPLHF; cdr3_nt: TGTGCCAGCAGTGAATCCCAGGGGACACCCCTCCACTTT
d_call: -; clone_size: few; j_call: TRBJ2-7; v_call: TRBV2; cdr3_aa: CASGPNREGQQYF; cdr3_nt: TGTGCCAGCGGACCAAACAGGGAGGGCCAGCAGTACTTC
d_call: TRBD1; clone_size: -; j_call: TRBJ2-1; v_call: TRBV2; cdr3_aa: CASSPDREVNEQFF; cdr3_nt: TGTGCCAGCAGCCCGGACAGGGAGGTCAATGAGCAGTTCTTC
d_call: -; clone_size: medium-sized; j_call: TRBJ2-5; v_call: TRBV5-4; cdr3_aa: CASSLVGFETQYF; cdr3_nt: TGTGCCAGCAGCTTGGTAGGGTTCGAGACCCAGTACTTC
d_call: -; clone_size: few; j_call: TRBJ1-4; v_call: TRBV6-5; cdr3_aa: CASRRGMVEKLFF; cdr3_nt: TGTGCCAGCAGAAGGGGCATGGTGGAAAAACTGTTTTTT
d_call: TRBD1; clone_size: -; j_call: TRBJ2-1; v_call: TRBV5-6; cdr3_aa: CASSLGGGFYNEQFF; cdr3_nt: TGTGCCAGCAGCTTGGGAGGGGGCTTTTACAATGAGCAGTTCTTC
d_call: -; clone_size: -; j_call: TRBJ2-7; v_call: TRBV18; cdr3_aa: CASSRLPIGSSSYEQYF; cdr3_nt: TGTGCCAGCTCACGTCTTCCCATAGGGAGTTCCTCCTACGAGCAGTACTTC
d_call: -; clone_size: few; j_call: TRBJ2-2; v_call: TRBV7-2; cdr3_aa: CASSLPRAGPGELFF; cdr3_nt: TGTGCCAGCAGCTTACCGCGCGCGGGCCCCGGGGAGCTGTTTTTT
d_call: TRBD1; clone_size: -; j_call: TRBJ2-1; v_call: TRBV2; cdr3_aa: CASSRDSNEQFF; cdr3_nt: TGTGCCAGCAGTCGGGACAGCAATGAGCAGTTCTTC
d_call: TRBD2; clone_size: medium-sized; j_call: TRBJ2-6; v_call: TRBV7-2; cdr3_aa: CASSFALAGGAGANVLTF; cdr3_nt: TGTGCCAGCAGCTTCGCTCTAGCGGGGGGTGCTGGGGCCAACGTCCTGACTTTC
d_call: TRBD2; clone_size: medium-sized; j_call: TRBJ2-3; v_call: TRBV5-1; cdr3_aa: CASSAGAGGPTDTQYF; cdr3_nt: TGCGCCAGCAGCGCAGGAGCGGGGGGCCCCACAGATACGCAGTATTTT
d_call: -; clone_size: -; j_call: TRBJ2-3; v_call: TRBV19; cdr3_aa: CASSRETRTDTQYF; cdr3_nt: TGTGCCAGTAGTAGGGAGACACGCACAGATACGCAGTATTTT
d_call: -; clone_size: -; j_call: TRBJ1-1; v_call: TRBV28; cdr3_aa: CATEWGGGTEAFF; cdr3_nt: TGTGCCACCGAATGGGGGGGAGGCACTGAAGCTTTCTTT
d_call: -; clone_size: medium-sized; j_call: TRBJ1-4; v_call: TRBV29-1; cdr3_aa: CSVGGLGANEKLFF; cdr3_nt: TGCAGCGTAGGTGGCCTGGGGGCTAATGAAAAACTGTTTTTT
d_call: -; clone_size: -; j_call: TRBJ2-1; v_call: TRBV5-1; cdr3_aa: CASSLEGPGYNEQFF; cdr3_nt: TGCGCCAGCAGCTTGGAAGGACCTGGGTACAATGAGCAGTTCTTC
d_call: -; clone_size: -; j_call: TRBJ1-1; v_call: TRBV7-2; cdr3_aa: CASSSQSYTEAFF; cdr3_nt: TGTGCCAGCAGCTCACAGAGTTACACTGAAGCTTTCTTT